One T cell receptor beta chain is described in this entry. Antigen unknown. The sample is drawn from a study of T cells expressing NK-cell markers. The wider study: Obtained from sorted CD3+CD56+NKG2C+, CD3+CD56+NKG2C- and CD3+CD56-NKG2C+ T cells were the TCR beta repertoires. Whole-study findings and limits: These clonotypes, the leaders elsewhere, also led the CD3+CD56-NKG2C+ fraction in a few donors.

This CDR3 has 20 residues. TCRdb re-called the 5' RACE reads; every CDR3 protein appears as one record, without DNA. This sample's table reports 550,000 to 600,000 distinct CDR3 sequences. Specimen: blood T cells: a sorted CD56 or NKG2C T cell subset, CD4+ or CD8+ T cells, or bulk PBMC T cells (not recorded which). The chain has TRBV21-1 and TRBJ1-5; lacking DNA, the TRBD1 call made by TCRdb goes unchecked. TRBV21-1 constitutes a pseudogene. This TCR was recovered from a man between 18 and 35 years old in good health. CDR3 residues: CASSKYFSGPGTLSCQPQHF.